These 20 T cell receptor beta chains were sequenced from one sample in a study of T cell responses to AZD1222 COVID-19 vaccine. The data were produced by immunoSEQ multiplex PCR, yet TCRdb's version contains in-frame clones alone and is incomplete. The data hold around 110,000 clones, with roughly 90% observed a single time. This sample comprised peripheral blood, obtained on day 0 of AZD1222 vaccination. The receptors derive from an adult in good health.

This chain links TRBV24-1 with TRBJ1-4; 8 bases agree with TRBD1. Germline V gene lookup returns CDR1 KGHDR and CDR2 SFDVKD. The J segment lost 2 bases and the V segment lost 1 base, leaving 17 bases of the junction unmatched. This CDR3 region has 21 residues. The CDR3 sequence is CATSDFNFGVAGGVTNEKLFF. CDR3 DNA: TGTGCCACCAGTGATTTCAATTTCGGGGTGGCAGGGGGCGTCACTAATGAAAAACTGTTTTTT.

This clone showed up just a few times. The chain links TRBV15 to TRBJ2-1; D is perhaps TRBD1 (6 bases). The CDR3 runs 14 residues. In germline, CDR1 is LNHNV, CDR2 YYDKDF (reference sequence). The V end lost 3 bases, the J end lost 7 bases, and 13 bases lay between the germline ends. Here the CDR3 DNA reads TGTGCCACCAGCAGGACAGGTCCCAGAAATGAGCAGTTCTTC. This translates into CATSRTGPRNEQFF.

The table lists this clone with a few counts. The chain uses TRBV6-2 or TRBV6-3 and TRBJ1-2; no clear D. CDR3 length: 12 amino acids. Germline CDR1 and CDR2: MNHEY and SVGEGT. The V end lost 6 bases, the J end lost 4 bases, and 9 bases lay between the germline ends. As DNA, the CDR3 is TGTGCCAGCAGCCCACAATTCTATGGCTACACCTTC. It encodes CASSPQFYGYTF.

V is TRBV3-1 (or the pseudogene TRBV3-2) and J is TRBJ2-3, with a tentative D call TRBD2 (7 bases). CDR1 and CDR2 from the germline V gene are LGHDT and YNNKEL (reference sequence). The V end was cut by 7 bases, the J end by 2 bases, with 28 bases between. The CDR3 runs 19 residues. CDR3 in amino acids: CASTGEGGGLRIFTDTQYF. DNA for the CDR3: TGTGCCAGCACCGGGGAGGGCGGGGGCCTTAGGATTTTCACAGATACGCAGTATTTT.

V gene TRBV11-2 combines with J gene TRBJ1-6, with D unresolved. This CDR3 has 15 residues. The ends were cut back, 6 bases at V and 10 bases at J, with 19 bases in the middle. Germline values: CDR1 SGHAT, CDR2 FQNNGV. The CDR3 DNA is TGTGCCAGCAGTGGGGATCTAGGTTTGGTCTCACCCCTCCACTTT. It codes for CASSGDLGLVSPLHF. Full variable domain (remainder filled in from reference TRBV11-2 and TRBJ1-6): EAGVAQSPRYKIIEKRQSVAFWCNPISGHATLYWYQQILGQGPKLLIQFQNNGVVDDSQLPKDRFSAERLKGVDSTLKIQPAKLEDSAVYLCASSGDLGLVSPLHFGNGTRLTVT.

The rearrangement links TRBV18 to TRBJ1-6; D uncertain. The CDR3 contains 12 residues. CDR1 is KGHSH and CDR2 is LQKENI in the germline V gene. V gave up 3 bases and J gave up 15 bases, with 12 bases separating them. The CDR3 reads CASSPGQGSLHF. Written as DNA, the CDR3 is TGTGCCAGCTCACCGGGTCAAGGTAGCCTCCACTTT.

The rearrangement uses TRBV10-3 and TRBJ2-7; maybe TRBD1 (6 bases). Germline CDR1 and CDR2: ENHRY and SYGVKD. This CDR3 is 17 amino acids long. V lost 8 bases and J 0 bases, leaving 23 bases between the germline ends. The CDR3 DNA sequence: TGTGCCATCGCCTCGGACAGTTGTCAGGGGCTCTCCTACGAGCAGTACTTC. Protein: CAIASDSCQGLSYEQYF.

This CDR3 reads CSASLGTGNYNSPLHF. The CDR3 DNA sequence: TGCAGTGCTAGTCTCGGGACAGGAAACTATAATTCACCCCTCCACTTT. This chain uses TRBV20-1 with TRBJ1-6; 8 nucleotides line up with TRBD1. Germline trimming cut 3 bases from V and 3 bases from J; bases unmatched to any gene: 7. CDR1 is DFQATT and CDR2 is SNEGSKA in the germline V gene (reference sequence). The CDR3 runs to 16 residues.

The gene calls are TRBV14 and TRBJ2-3, with TRBD2 identical over 9 bases. The germline gives CDR1 SGHDN, CDR2 FVKESK. The CDR3 consists of 16 residues. J gave up 0 bases and V 5 bases, and 6 bases lay outside the gene matches. This chain's CDR3 is CASSSLAGLSTDTQYF. The DNA for the CDR3 is TGTGCCAGCAGCTCCCTAGCGGGACTAAGCACAGATACGCAGTATTTT.

This clone was counted a single time. This chain uses TRBV19 with TRBJ2-6; 11 positions match TRBD1. Per the germline V gene, CDR1 is LNHDA and CDR2 is SQIVND (reference sequence). V was clipped by 7 bases and J by 2 bases; unmatched bases: 7. CDR3 length: 17 amino acids. The CDR3, as DNA: TGTGCCAGTATAACCGGGACAGGGGGTACTGGGGCCAACGTCCTGACTTTC. It specifies CASITGTGGTGANVLTF.

The V and J genes are TRBV4-3 and TRBJ1-2; possibly TRBD1 for D (6 bases). The germline V gene has CDR1 LGHNA and CDR2 YSLEER. The CDR3 extends over 14 amino acids. Trimming removed 1 base at V and 5 bases at J, with 11 bases between. Here the CDR3 DNA reads TGCGCCAGCAGCCAAGTGGGGGACATATATGGCTACACCTTC. Amino acids: CASSQVGDIYGYTF.

The chain carries TRBV12-2 and TRBJ1-1; the tabulated D call, TRBD1, remains unverified against the DNA. TRBV12-2 is a pseudogene. This CDR3 spans 15 amino acids. CDR3 DNA sequence: TGTGCAAGTCGCTTCAGGGGATCCCTGAACACTGAAGCTTTCTTT. This gives the protein CASRFRGSLNTEAFF.

This clone was seen just once. V usage is TRBV25-1 and J usage is TRBJ2-7; 9 positions agree with TRBD1. The CDR3 runs to 14 residues. J was trimmed by 2 bases and V by 6 bases; bases with no gene match: 5. CDR1 is MGHDK and CDR2 is SYGVNS in the germline V gene. CDR3 coding DNA: TGTGCCAGCAGGAGACAGGGGGAAACCTACGAGCAGTACTTC. Its translation: CASRRQGETYEQYF.

The chain joins TRBV5-6 to TRBJ2-3; no clear D. This CDR3 is built from 12 residues. Germline CDR1 SGHDT, CDR2 YYEEEE. Trimming cost V 3 bases and J 6 bases, with 8 bases left between them. The CDR3 DNA reads TGTGCCAGCAGCTCTCTACGTGATACGCAGTATTTT. Residues: CASSSLRDTQYF.

The rearrangement uses TRBV2 and TRBJ1-2, with 10 positions matching TRBD1. CDR3 length: 13 amino acids. Germline assignment: CDR1 SNHLY and CDR2 FYNNEI. J gave up 6 bases and V 6 bases, and 4 bases lay outside the gene matches. The CDR3 DNA reads as TGTGCCAGCAGAGAGGACAGGGGGGATGGCTACACCTTC. It encodes CASREDRGDGYTF.

The rearrangement links TRBV7-3 to TRBJ1-1, with 7 positions matching TRBD1. Germline-derived CDR1 and CDR2 are SGHTA and FQGTGA. Trimming took 5 bases from V and 4 from J; bases not matched to a gene: 13. The CDR3 is made up of 16 amino acids. The CDR3 loop is CASSTPDRVRGTEAFF. The CDR3, as DNA: TGTGCCAGCAGCACTCCAGACAGGGTACGAGGCACTGAAGCTTTCTTT.

The chain joins TRBV6-5 to TRBJ2-7, with 7 nucleotides matching TRBD2. CDR3 size: 15 residues. V lost 6 bases, J lost 3 bases, and 11 bases stayed unmatched. The germline gives CDR1 MNHEY, CDR2 SVGAGI. CDR3 loop: CASSPSSGGGYEQYF. In DNA form, the CDR3 reads TGTGCCAGCAGCCCCTCTAGCGGAGGTGGCTACGAGCAGTACTTC.

This chain joins TRBV3-1 (or the pseudogene TRBV3-2) and TRBJ2-1; D uncertain. Germline lookup yields CDR1 LGHDT and CDR2 YNNKEL (reference sequence). The V gene lost 0 bases and the J gene lost 6 bases, with 6 bases spanning the gap. The CDR3 extends over 13 amino acids. The CDR3 sequence is CASSQEIRNEQFF. CDR3 coding DNA: TGTGCCAGCAGCCAAGAAATTCGCAATGAGCAGTTCTTC.

This chain links TRBV9 with TRBJ2-7; 12 nucleotides align to TRBD2. Germline V gives CDR1 SGDLS, CDR2 YYNGEE. The CDR3 consists of 16 residues. The V gene end was trimmed by 4 bases and the J gene end by 4 bases; junction bases not matched to a gene: 9. The CDR3 nucleotides read TGTGCCAGCAGCAGAACGACTAGCGGGGGAATGTACGAGCAGTACTTC. This codes for CASSRTTSGGMYEQYF.

The rearrangement links TRBV13 to TRBJ1-4, with 9 bases fitting TRBD1. The CDR3 sequence is 14 residues long. J was trimmed by 8 bases and V by 4 bases; bases with no gene match: 5. Germline V gene sequence: CDR1 PRHDT, CDR2 FYEKMQ (reference sequence). The CDR3 DNA sequence: TGTGCCAGCAGCTCCTCGACAGGGGGAGAAAAACTGTTTTTT. Protein: CASSSSTGGEKLFF.